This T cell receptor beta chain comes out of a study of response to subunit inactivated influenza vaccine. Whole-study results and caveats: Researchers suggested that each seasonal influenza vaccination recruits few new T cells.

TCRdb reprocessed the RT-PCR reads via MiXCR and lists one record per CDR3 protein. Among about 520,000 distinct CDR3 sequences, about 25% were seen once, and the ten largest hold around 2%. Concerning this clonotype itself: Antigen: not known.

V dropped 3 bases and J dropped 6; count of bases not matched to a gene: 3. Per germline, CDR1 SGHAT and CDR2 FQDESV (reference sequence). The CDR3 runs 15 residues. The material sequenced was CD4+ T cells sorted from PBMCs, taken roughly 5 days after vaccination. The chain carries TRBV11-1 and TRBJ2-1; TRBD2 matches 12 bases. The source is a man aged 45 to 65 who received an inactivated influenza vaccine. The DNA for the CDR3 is TGTGCCAGCAGCTTCCGACTAGCGGGAGTCAATGAGCAGTTCTTC. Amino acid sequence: CASSFRLAGVNEQFF. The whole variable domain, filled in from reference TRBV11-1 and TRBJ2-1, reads EAEVAQSPRYKITEKSQAVAFWCDPISGHATLYWYRQILGQGPELLVQFQDESVVDDSQLPKDRFSAERLKGVDSTLKIQPAELGDSAMYLCASSFRLAGVNEQFFGPGTRLTVL.